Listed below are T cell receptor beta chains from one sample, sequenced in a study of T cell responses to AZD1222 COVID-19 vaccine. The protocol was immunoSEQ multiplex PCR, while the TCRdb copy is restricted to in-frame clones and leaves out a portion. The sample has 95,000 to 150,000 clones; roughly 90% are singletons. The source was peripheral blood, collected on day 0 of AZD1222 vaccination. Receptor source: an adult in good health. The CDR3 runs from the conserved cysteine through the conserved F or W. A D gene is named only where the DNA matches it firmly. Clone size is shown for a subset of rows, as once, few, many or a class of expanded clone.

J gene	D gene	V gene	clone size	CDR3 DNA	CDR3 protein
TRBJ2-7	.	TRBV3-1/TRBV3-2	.	TGTGCCAGCAGCCAGACGAGATGGTACGAGCAGTACTTC	CASSQTRWYEQYF
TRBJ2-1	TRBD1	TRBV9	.	TGTGCCAGCAGCGTCAAACAGGGGGTCGCGGTTGAGCAGTTCTTC	CASSVKQGVAVEQFF
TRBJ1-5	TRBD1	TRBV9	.	TGTGCCAGCAGCGCCGGACAGGGCCCAACCGAGGGTCAGCCCCAGCATTTT	CASSAGQGPTEGQPQHF
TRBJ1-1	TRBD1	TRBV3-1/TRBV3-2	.	TGTGCCAGCAGCCAAGGAGCAGGGGGGAACACTGAAGCTTTCTTT	CASSQGAGGNTEAFF
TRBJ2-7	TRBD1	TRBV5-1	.	TGCGCCAGCAGCGCCGACAGGGGGTCCAGATACGAGCAGTACTTC	CASSADRGSRYEQYF
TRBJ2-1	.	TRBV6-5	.	TGTGCCAGCATGATCCAGGGTTACAATGAGCAGTTCTTC	CASMIQGYNEQFF
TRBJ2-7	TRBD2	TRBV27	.	TGTGCCAGCAGTTTATGGACGGGAGGGGAGCAGTACTTC	CASSLWTGGEQYF
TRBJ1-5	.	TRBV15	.	TGTGCCACCAGCAGAGATCGGTATACAGGGTCAATCAATCAGCCCCAGCATTTT	CATSRDRYTGSINQPQHF
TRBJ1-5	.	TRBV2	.	TGTGCCAGCAGTGAAAGGCGGCCAGGGGATAGCAATCAGCCCCAGCATTTT	CASSERRPGDSNQPQHF
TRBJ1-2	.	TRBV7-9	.	TGTGCCAGCAGCTTAGGCGCCAGGGACGCTGGCTACACCTTC	CASSLGARDAGYTF
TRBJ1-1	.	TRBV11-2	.	TGTGCCAGCAGCTCGGGCCTCAGTTCATCCCCCATGAACACTGAAGCTTTCTTT	CASSSGLSSSPMNTEAFF
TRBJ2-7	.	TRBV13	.	TGTGCCAGCAGTCAAGAGCGGGTTACGTCCTACGAGCAGTACTTC	CASSQERVTSYEQYF
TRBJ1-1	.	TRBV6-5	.	TGTGCCAGCAGTTACGGTGACAGCGAAAACACTGAAGCTTTCTTT	CASSYGDSENTEAFF
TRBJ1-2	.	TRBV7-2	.	TGTGCCAGCAGCTTAAGTGGCAGAGGGGACTATGGCTACACCTTC	CASSLSGRGDYGYTF
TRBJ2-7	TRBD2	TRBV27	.	TGTGCCAGCAGTCCCCGACTAGCGGGAGACGGGGAGCAGTACTTC	CASSPRLAGDGEQYF
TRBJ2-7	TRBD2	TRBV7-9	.	TGTGCCAGCAGCAAAAATTTCGGGACTAGCGGGAGGAAGGGACATTCCTACGAGCAGTACTTC	CASSKNFGTSGRKGHSYEQYF
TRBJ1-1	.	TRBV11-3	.	TGTGCCAGCAGCTTAGTTACAGGTCTAAGAACTGAAGCTTTCTTT	CASSLVTGLRTEAFF
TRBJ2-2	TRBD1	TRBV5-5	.	TGTGCCAGCAGCCGGACAGGGGCGACGAACACCGGGGAGCTGTTTTTT	CASSRTGATNTGELFF
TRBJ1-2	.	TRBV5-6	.	TGTGCCAGCAGCTTATGGGGAGGGATCAACTATGGCTACACCTTC	CASSLWGGINYGYTF
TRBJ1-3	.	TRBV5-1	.	TGCGCCAGCAGCTTGGGGAGCTCTGGAAACACCATATATTTT	CASSLGSSGNTIYF
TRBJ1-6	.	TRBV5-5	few	TGTGCCAGCAGCTTGACAGGGATGGTGTCCTATAATTCACCCCTCCACTTT	CASSLTGMVSYNSPLHF
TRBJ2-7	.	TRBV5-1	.	TGCGCCAGCAGCTTGTCCTCGGCCTACGAGCAGTACTTC	CASSLSSAYEQYF
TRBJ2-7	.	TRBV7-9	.	TGTGCCAGCAGCCCGACGGGCAGAAACTACGAGCAGTACTTC	CASSPTGRNYEQYF
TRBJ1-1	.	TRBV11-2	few	TGTGCCAGCACTCTCTACCAGGGACGGACTGAAGCTTTCTTT	CASTLYQGRTEAFF
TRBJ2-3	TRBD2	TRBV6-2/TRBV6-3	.	TGTGCCAGCAGTAGGACGGGACTAGCGGGAGTAGATACGCAGTATTTT	CASSRTGLAGVDTQYF
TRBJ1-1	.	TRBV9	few	TGTGCCAGCAGCGTAGCCGTTAGCGATCTGAGGCGCACTGAAGCTTTCTTT	CASSVAVSDLRRTEAFF
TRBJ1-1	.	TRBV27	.	TGTGCCAGCAGTTTGGCGGGGCCGATGAACACTGAAGCTTTCTTT	CASSLAGPMNTEAFF
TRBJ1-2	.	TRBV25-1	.	TGTGCCAGCAGTGCGACCTCCCAGGGCTTCTATGGCTACACCTTC	CASSATSQGFYGYTF
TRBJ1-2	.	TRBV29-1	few	TGCAGCGTTGAAATTTGGACTTCGGATAGCTATGGCTACACCTTC	CSVEIWTSDSYGYTF
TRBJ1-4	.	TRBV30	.	TGTGCCTGGAACCTTGAGGGTTTCGGAAAACTGTTTTTT	CAWNLEGFGKLFF
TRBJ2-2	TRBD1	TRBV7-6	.	TGTGCCAGCAGGTCCGGGACAGCGAACACCGGGGAGCTGTTTTTT	CASRSGTANTGELFF
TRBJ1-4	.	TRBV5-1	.	TGCGCCAGCAGCTTGGGTGGTACTAATGAAAAACTGTTTTTT	CASSLGGTNEKLFF
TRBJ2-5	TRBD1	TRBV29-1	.	TGCAGCGTTGAAGAGACAGGGGCCCAAGAGACCCAGTACTTC	CSVEETGAQETQYF
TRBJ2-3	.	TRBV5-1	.	TGCGCTAGCAGCTTGGCCTACGCAGAGGGAGTGGAGTATTTT	CASSLAYAEGVEYF
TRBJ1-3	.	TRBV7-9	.	TGTGCCAGCAGCCCGCCCGGACGGTTTGGAAACACCATATATTTT	CASSPPGRFGNTIYF
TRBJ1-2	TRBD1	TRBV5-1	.	TGCGCCAGCAGCTTGGAGGGGGCCGGCTATGGCTACACCTTC	CASSLEGAGYGYTF
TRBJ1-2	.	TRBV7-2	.	TGTGCCAGCAGCTTAGTAGGCAACTATGGCTACACCTTC	CASSLVGNYGYTF